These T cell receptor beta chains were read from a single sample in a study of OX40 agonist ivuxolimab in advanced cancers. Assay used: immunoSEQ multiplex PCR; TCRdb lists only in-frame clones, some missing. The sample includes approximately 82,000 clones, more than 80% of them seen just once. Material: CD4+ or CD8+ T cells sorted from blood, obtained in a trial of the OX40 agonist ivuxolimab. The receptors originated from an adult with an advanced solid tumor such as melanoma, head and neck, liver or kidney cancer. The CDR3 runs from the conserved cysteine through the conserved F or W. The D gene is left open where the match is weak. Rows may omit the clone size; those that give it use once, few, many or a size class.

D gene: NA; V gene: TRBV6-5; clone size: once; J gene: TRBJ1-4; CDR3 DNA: TGTGCCAGCAGTCGGAGACCTTCGTTTGATGAAAAACTGTTTTTT; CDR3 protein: CASSRRPSFDEKLFF
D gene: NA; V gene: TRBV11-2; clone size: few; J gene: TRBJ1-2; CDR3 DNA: TGTGCCAGCACGACCTTGGGGACTGGCTACACCTTC; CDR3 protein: CASTTLGTGYTF
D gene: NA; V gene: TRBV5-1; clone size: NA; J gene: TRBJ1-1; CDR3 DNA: TGCGCCAGCACCTCATATGGGGCAAACACTGAAGCTTTCTTT; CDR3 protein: CASTSYGANTEAFF
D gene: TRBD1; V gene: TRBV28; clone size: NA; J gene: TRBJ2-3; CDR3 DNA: TGTGCCAGCAGTTTTTGGGACAGGGGGCGTGTAGATACGCAGTATTTT; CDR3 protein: CASSFWDRGRVDTQYF
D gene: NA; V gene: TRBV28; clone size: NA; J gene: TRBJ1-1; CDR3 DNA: TGTGCCAGCAGTTTATCAATGGGACTGAACACTGAAGCTTTCTTT; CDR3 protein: CASSLSMGLNTEAFF
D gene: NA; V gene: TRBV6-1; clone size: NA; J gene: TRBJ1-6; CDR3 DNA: TGTGCCAGCAGTGATACAGGGCTGAGCTCCTATAATTCACCCCTCCACTTT; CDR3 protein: CASSDTGLSSYNSPLHF
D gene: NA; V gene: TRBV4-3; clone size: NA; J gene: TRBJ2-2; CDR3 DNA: TGCGCCAGCAGCCAAGTAGGCGAGGGGACCGGGGAGCTGTTTTTT; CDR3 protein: CASSQVGEGTGELFF
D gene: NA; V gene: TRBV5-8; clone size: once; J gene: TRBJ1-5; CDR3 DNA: TGTGCCAGCAGCCTGGGAGACAGTAGCAATCAGCCCCAGCATTTT; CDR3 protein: CASSLGDSSNQPQHF
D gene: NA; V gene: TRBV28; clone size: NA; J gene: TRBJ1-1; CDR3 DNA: TGTGCCAGCACCTCTGTAAGGGGATCAAAGAACACTGAAGCTTTCTTT; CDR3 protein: CASTSVRGSKNTEAFF
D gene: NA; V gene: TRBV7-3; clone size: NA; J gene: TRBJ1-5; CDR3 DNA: TGTGCCAGCAGCTTAGTCGGGTTGAGCAATCAGCCCCAGCATTTT; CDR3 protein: CASSLVGLSNQPQHF
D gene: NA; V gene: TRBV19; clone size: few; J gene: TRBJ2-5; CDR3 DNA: TGTGCCAGTAGCGGGTCCGGCAGGGAGACCCAGTACTTC; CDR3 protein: CASSGSGRETQYF